This entry lists 21 T cell receptor beta chains sequenced from one sample in a study of T cells in Graves' hyperthyroidism and ophthalmopathy. Amplification targeted TCR beta CDR3 regions from RNA transcripts. The TCR CDR3 was amplified in a first-round RT-PCR using the HTBI primer set. TCRdb reprocessed the multiplex PCR reads with MiXCR, giving one entry per CDR3 protein. The sample lists about 290,000 distinct CDR3 sequences, approximately 12% occurring once. Sequencing was carried out using blood. The receptor set was obtained from a woman in her twenties or thirties with Graves' hyperthyroidism that later progressed to Graves' ophthalmopathy.

This clonotype was counted once. The rearrangement uses TRBV7-3 and TRBJ1-1, with no clear D. Per germline, CDR1 SGHTA and CDR2 FQGTGA. V was pared by 3 bases and J by 6 bases, with 20 bases between. The length of the CDR3 is 16 residues. The CDR3 here is CASSFGTPTGRSEAFF. CDR3 nucleotide sequence: TGTGCCAGCAGCTTCGGCACCCCAACGGGTAGGTCTGAAGCTTTCTTT.

This clonotype appeared many times. The CDR3 DNA reads TGTGCCAGTAGTAACAGAGAAGGGCCCCAGCATTTT. It yields the protein CASSNREGPQHF. The genes are TRBV19 and TRBJ1-5; no firm D call. The germline V gene encodes CDR1 LNHDA and CDR2 SQIVND (reference sequence). This CDR3 comprises 12 residues. V was clipped by 4 bases and J by 9 bases, with 10 bases between them.

This clonotype occurred many times. This chain links TRBV18 with TRBJ2-1, with TRBD1 as a possible D gene (6 bases). The V gene lost 3 bases and the J gene lost 3 bases, with 12 bases spanning the gap. The CDR3 has 15 residues. Germline assignment: CDR1 KGHSH and CDR2 LQKENI. CDR3 in DNA: TGTGCCAGCTCACCTCAACAGGGTGGCTACAATGAGCAGTTCTTC. Its translation: CASSPQQGGYNEQFF.

This clonotype was recorded a few times. The chain uses TRBV4-1 and TRBJ2-3; TRBD2 agrees at 8 bases. The J segment lost 2 bases and the V segment lost 0 bases, leaving 10 bases of the junction unmatched. The CDR3 runs to 18 residues. CDR1 is MGHRA, CDR2 YSYEKL, per germline. CDR3 in amino acids: CASSQESKRGTSTDTQYF. The CDR3 coding sequence is TGCGCCAGCAGCCAAGAATCTAAGCGGGGGACCTCCACAGATACGCAGTATTTT.

This clonotype has a count of ten or more. This chain links TRBV4-1 with TRBJ2-7, with D possibly matching TRBD1 (5 bases). The CDR3 length is 15 residues. Germline V CDR1 and CDR2: MGHRA, YSYEKL. The V and J ends lost 2 bases and 1 base respectively, with 12 bases between them. This CDR3 reads CASSQWEQVSYEQYF. For the CDR3, the DNA is TGCGCCAGCAGCCAATGGGAACAGGTGTCCTACGAGCAGTACTTC.

This clonotype was counted once. The gene calls are TRBV20-1 and TRBJ1-4; weak D call: TRBD1 (5 bases). V lost 6 bases and J 3 bases, leaving 11 bases between the germline ends. Per germline, CDR1 DFQATT and CDR2 SNEGSKA (reference sequence). CDR3 length: 13 amino acids. CDR3 loop: CSAGGGANEKLFF. The CDR3 coding sequence is TGCAGTGCAGGTGGGGGGGCTAATGAAAAACTGTTTTTT.

The rearrangement links TRBV28 to TRBJ1-6; D ambiguous. Trimming shortened V by 8 bases and J by 8 bases, and 19 bases separated the two germline ends. CDR3 length: 15 amino acids. The germline V gene has CDR1 MDHEN and CDR2 SYDVKM. As DNA, the CDR3 is TGTGCCAGCCTCAGGAACGGGGTACGGGATTCACCCCTCCACTTT. Protein sequence: CASLRNGVRDSPLHF.

The V gene is TRBV11-2, the J gene TRBJ1-2; 7 bases are shared with TRBD1. The germline V gene encodes CDR1 SGHAT and CDR2 FQNNGV. CDR3 length equals 13 residues. Trimming at V came to 7 bases and at J to 5 bases, leaving 7 bases not matched to a gene. The DNA of the CDR3 is TGTGCCAGCATAGGGACAGACGGATATGGCTACACCTTC. Its translation is CASIGTDGYGYTF.

The rearrangement joins TRBV7-3 to TRBJ1-3; the D gene is possibly TRBD1 (5 bases). Germline V gene sequence: CDR1 SGHTA, CDR2 FQGTGA. V gave up 5 bases and J gave up 3 bases, with 17 bases separating them. The CDR3 is 16 residues long. The CDR3: CASSVSGPKSGNTIYF. CDR3 nucleotides: TGTGCCAGCAGCGTTTCGGGGCCTAAGAGTGGAAACACCATATATTTT.

At least ten counts were recorded for this clonotype. Here the CDR3 DNA reads TGTGCCAGCAGTTACTCTGGACAGGGCTACTACGAGCAGTACTTC. Translating it yields CASSYSGQGYYEQYF. The rearrangement links TRBV6-5 to TRBJ2-7; 8 nucleotides line up with TRBD1. The germline V gene encodes CDR1 MNHEY and CDR2 SVGAGI. The CDR3 runs 15 residues. V was clipped by 0 bases and J by 3 bases; unmatched bases: 4.

This clonotype occurred a few times. The CDR3 spells CASSPWSQGPDTQYF. CDR3 sequence (DNA): TGTGCCAGCAGCCCCTGGTCACAGGGGCCAGATACGCAGTATTTT. This chain joins TRBV14 and TRBJ2-3; the match to TRBD1 covers 7 bases. The CDR3 runs 15 residues. V lost 4 bases, J lost 4 bases, and 8 bases stayed unmatched. Germline assignment: CDR1 SGHDN and CDR2 FVKESK.

In this sample, this clonotype turned up many times. The genes are TRBV3-2 and TRBJ2-7; the table calls TRBD1, which could not be checked here. TRBV3-2 counts as a pseudogene. The CDR3 covers 16 residues. The CDR3 bases are TGTGCCAGCAGCCAAGCCCCGCGGGACGGGGACTACGAGCAGTACTTC. Encoded protein: CASSQAPRDGDYEQYF.

This clonotype appeared many times. This rearrangement joins TRBV2 to TRBJ2-1, with 11 bases that match TRBD2. This CDR3 spans 18 amino acids. With V trimmed by 6 bases and J by 8 bases, 18 bases remained unmatched. Looked up from germline, CDR1 is SNHLY and CDR2 is FYNNEI. The CDR3 here is CASSDGFRTSGHGDEQFF. The CDR3 region has the DNA TGTGCCAGCAGCGACGGATTCCGGACTAGCGGGCACGGGGATGAGCAGTTCTTC.

This clonotype occurred many times. This chain uses TRBV3-1 with TRBJ2-1; unclear D gene. Germline values: CDR1 LGHDT, CDR2 YNNKEL (reference sequence). The CDR3 is made up of 13 amino acids. The V end lost 0 bases, the J end lost 8 bases, and 8 bases lay between the germline ends. As DNA, the CDR3 is TGTGCCAGCAGCCAAGATCTGGCGGATGAGCAGTTCTTC. As protein: CASSQDLADEQFF.

This clonotype was counted many times. The chain uses TRBV14 and TRBJ2-7; D is unclear. Trimming removed 0 bases at V and 3 bases at J, with 15 bases between. The CDR3 totals 16 residues. Germline V lookup: CDR1 SGHDN, CDR2 FVKESK. CDR3 sequence reads: CASSQEASGYIYEQYF. The CDR3 coding sequence is TGTGCCAGCAGCCAAGAGGCGTCCGGCTATATCTACGAGCAGTACTTC.

This clonotype was observed at least ten times. The V and J genes are TRBV30 and TRBJ2-2; D is undetermined. This CDR3 has 16 amino acids. Germline loops: CDR1 GTSNPN, CDR2 SVGIG (reference sequence). Trimming stripped 0 bases from V and 7 bases from J, with 18 bases between. CDR3: CAWSVWSYPVDGELFF. In DNA form, the CDR3 reads TGTGCCTGGAGTGTATGGTCTTACCCAGTAGACGGGGAGCTGTTTTTT. Full variable domain (remainder filled in from reference TRBV30 and TRBJ2-2): SQTIHQWPATLVQPVGSPLSLECTVEGTSNPNLYWYRQAAGRGLQLLFYSVGIGQISSEVPQNLSASRPQDRQFILSSKKLLLSDSGFYLCAWSVWSYPVDGELFFGEGSRLTVL.

This chain links TRBV30 with TRBJ2-7; TRBD1 aligns across 8 bases. CDR1 and CDR2 from the germline V gene are GTSNPN and SVGIG (reference sequence). The V gene end was trimmed by 4 bases and the J gene end by 2 bases; junction bases not matched to a gene: 7. The CDR3 loop spans 14 amino acids. The CDR3 DNA is TGTGCCTGGAACCACGGACAGGGAGCCTACGAGCAGTACTTC. Its translation: CAWNHGQGAYEQYF. Filled out from reference TRBV30 and TRBJ2-7, the complete variable domain reads SQTIHQWPATLVQPVGSPLSLECTVEGTSNPNLYWYRQAAGRGLQLLFYSVGIGQISSEVPQNLSASRPQDRQFILSSKKLLLSDSGFYLCAWNHGQGAYEQYFGPGTRLTVT.

This clonotype was recorded many times. CDR3 coding DNA: TGCAGCGCAGGACCCGACAGGGGTACCGGGGAGCTGTTTTTT. It translates to CSAGPDRGTGELFF. V is TRBV20-1 and J is TRBJ2-2; 8 bases agree with TRBD1. The CDR3 extends over 14 amino acids. Germline CDR1 DFQATT, CDR2 SNEGSKA (reference sequence).

This clonotype occurred many times. The V gene is TRBV18, the J gene TRBJ2-7; TRBD2 agrees at 9 bases. This CDR3 has 15 residues. Germline assignment: CDR1 KGHSH and CDR2 LQKENI. Trimming at V came to 2 bases and at J to 0 bases, leaving 2 bases not matched to a gene. CDR3 nucleotides: TGTGCCAGCTCACCAGGACTAGCGAACTCCTACGAGCAGTACTTC. Residues: CASSPGLANSYEQYF.

This clonotype was picked up many times. This rearrangement joins TRBV27 to TRBJ2-3; the match to TRBD1 covers 9 bases. The CDR3 is 15 residues long. CDR1 is MNHEY, CDR2 SMNVEV, per germline (reference sequence). With V trimmed by 5 bases and J by 3 bases, 6 bases remained unmatched. The CDR3 sequence is CASSTYRGPTDTQYF. CDR3 nucleotides: TGTGCCAGCAGTACTTACAGGGGGCCGACAGATACGCAGTATTTT.

V usage is TRBV20-1 and J usage is TRBJ2-3; 13 nucleotides align to TRBD2. Germline V gene data show CDR1 as DFQATT and CDR2 as SNEGSKA (reference sequence). V was pared by 1 base and J by 2 bases, with 6 bases of the junction left unmatched. CDR3 length: 17 residues. The CDR3 region is CSARVGTSGMNTDTQYF. In nucleotides, the CDR3 is TGCAGTGCTAGAGTGGGGACTAGCGGGATGAACACAGATACGCAGTATTTT.